Described below is a single T cell receptor (beta chain) sequence and its context. Sequencing used immunoSEQ multiplex PCR; TCRdb keeps in-frame clones, though not all of them. Of some 40,000 clones in the sample, roughly 90% were seen once. This sample was taken from a study of T cell changes during pregnancy in multiple sclerosis. Trimming cost V 1 base and J 2 bases, with 6 bases left between them. Germline CDR1 and CDR2: MDHEN and SYDVKM. The CDR3 spans 13 residues. The chain couples TRBV28 to TRBJ2-7; D unresolved. Sample: CD4+ T cells from peripheral blood mononuclear cells, taken before pregnancy. The sequence was obtained from a female donor with multiple sclerosis, enrolled in a pregnancy study. CDR3 sequence reads: CASSLLTAYEQYF. In DNA, the CDR3 is TGTGCCAGCAGTTTATTAACGGCCTACGAGCAGTACTTC.